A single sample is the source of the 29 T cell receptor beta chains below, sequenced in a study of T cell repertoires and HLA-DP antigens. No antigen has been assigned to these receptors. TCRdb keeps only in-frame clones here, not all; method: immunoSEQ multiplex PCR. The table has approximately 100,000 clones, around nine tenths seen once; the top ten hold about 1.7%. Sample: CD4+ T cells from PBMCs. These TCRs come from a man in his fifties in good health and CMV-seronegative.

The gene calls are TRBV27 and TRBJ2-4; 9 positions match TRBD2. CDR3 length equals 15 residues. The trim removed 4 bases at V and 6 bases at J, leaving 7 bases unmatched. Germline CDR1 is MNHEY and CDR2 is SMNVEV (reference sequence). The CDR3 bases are TGTGCCAGCAGTTACTATAGCGGGGGTGGAAACATTCAGTACTTC. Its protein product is CASSYYSGGGNIQYF.

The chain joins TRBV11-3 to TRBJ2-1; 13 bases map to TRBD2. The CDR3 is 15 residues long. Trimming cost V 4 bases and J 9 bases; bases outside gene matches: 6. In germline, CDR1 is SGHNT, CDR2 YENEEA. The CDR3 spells CASSSGLAGAVEQFF. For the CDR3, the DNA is TGTGCCAGCAGCTCCGGACTAGCGGGAGCGGTTGAGCAGTTCTTC.

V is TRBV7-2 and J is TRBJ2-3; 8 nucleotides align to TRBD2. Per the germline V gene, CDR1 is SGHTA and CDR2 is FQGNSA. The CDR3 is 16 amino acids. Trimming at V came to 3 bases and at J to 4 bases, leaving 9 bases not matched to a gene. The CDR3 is CASSLALGLGADTQYF. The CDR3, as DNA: TGTGCCAGCAGCTTGGCGCTGGGACTAGGGGCAGATACGCAGTATTTT.

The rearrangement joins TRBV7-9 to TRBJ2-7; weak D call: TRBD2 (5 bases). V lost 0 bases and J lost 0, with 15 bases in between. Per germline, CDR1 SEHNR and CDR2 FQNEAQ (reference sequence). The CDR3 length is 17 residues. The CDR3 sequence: CASSLAGGPGFSYEQYF. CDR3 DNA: TGTGCCAGCAGCTTAGCTGGCGGGCCAGGATTCTCCTACGAGCAGTACTTC.

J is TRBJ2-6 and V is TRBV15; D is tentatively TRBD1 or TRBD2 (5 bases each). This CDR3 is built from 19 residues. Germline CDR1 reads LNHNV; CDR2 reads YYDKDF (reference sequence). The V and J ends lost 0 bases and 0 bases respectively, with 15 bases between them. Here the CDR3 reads CATSRDRRTRGSGANVLTF. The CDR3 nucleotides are TGTGCCACCAGCAGAGATCGGAGGACAAGGGGCTCTGGGGCCAACGTCCTGACTTTC. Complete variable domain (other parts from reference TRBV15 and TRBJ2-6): DAMVIQNPRYQVTQFGKPVTLSCSQTLNHNVMYWYQQKSSQAPKLLFHYYDKDFNNEADTPDNFQSRRPNTSFCFLDIRSPGLGDTAMYLCATSRDRRTRGSGANVLTFGAGSRLTVL.

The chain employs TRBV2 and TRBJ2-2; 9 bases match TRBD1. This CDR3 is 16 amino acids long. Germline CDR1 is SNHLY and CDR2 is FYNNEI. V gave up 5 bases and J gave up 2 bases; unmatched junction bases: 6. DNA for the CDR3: TGTGCCAGCAGTTTCGACAGGGGGGCTAACACCGGGGAGCTGTTTTTT. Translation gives CASSFDRGANTGELFF.

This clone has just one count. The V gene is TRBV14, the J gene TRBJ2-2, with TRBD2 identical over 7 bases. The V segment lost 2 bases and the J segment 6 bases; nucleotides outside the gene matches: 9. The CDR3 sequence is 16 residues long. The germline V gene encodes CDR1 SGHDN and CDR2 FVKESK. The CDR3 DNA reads TGTGCCAGCAGCCAATTTACGTCTAGCGGTCCCGGGGAGCTGTTTTTT. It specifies CASSQFTSSGPGELFF.

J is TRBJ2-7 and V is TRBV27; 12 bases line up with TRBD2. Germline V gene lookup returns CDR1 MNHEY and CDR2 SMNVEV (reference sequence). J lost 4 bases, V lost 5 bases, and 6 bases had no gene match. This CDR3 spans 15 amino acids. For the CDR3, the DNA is TGTGCCAGCAGTAGAAGACTAGCGGGGGCATACGAGCAGTACTTC. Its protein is CASSRRLAGAYEQYF.

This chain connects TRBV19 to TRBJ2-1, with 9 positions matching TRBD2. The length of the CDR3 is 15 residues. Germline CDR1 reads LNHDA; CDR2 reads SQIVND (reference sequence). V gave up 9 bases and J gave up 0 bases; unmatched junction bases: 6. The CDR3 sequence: CASTRAGGSYNEQFF. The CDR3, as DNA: TGTGCCAGCACAAGAGCGGGGGGCTCCTACAATGAGCAGTTCTTC.

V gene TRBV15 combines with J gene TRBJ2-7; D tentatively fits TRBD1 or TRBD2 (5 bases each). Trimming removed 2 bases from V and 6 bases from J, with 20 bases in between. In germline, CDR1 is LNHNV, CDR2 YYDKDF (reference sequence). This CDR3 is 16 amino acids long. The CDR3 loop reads CATSRTLRDGHVEQYF. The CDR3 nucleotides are TGTGCCACCAGCAGAACCCTCCGGGACGGTCACGTCGAGCAGTACTTC.

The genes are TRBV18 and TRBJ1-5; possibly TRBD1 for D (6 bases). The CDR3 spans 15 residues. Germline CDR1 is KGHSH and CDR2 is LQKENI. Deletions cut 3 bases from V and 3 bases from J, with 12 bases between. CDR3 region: CASSPLAGVNQPQHF. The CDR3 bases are TGTGCCAGCTCACCTCTTGCAGGGGTCAATCAGCCCCAGCATTTT.

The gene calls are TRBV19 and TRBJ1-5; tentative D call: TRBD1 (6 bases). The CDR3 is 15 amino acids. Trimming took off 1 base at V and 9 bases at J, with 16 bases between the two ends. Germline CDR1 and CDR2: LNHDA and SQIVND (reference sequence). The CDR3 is CASSIVTGRIRPQHF. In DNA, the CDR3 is TGTGCCAGTAGTATAGTCACAGGGAGGATCAGGCCCCAGCATTTT. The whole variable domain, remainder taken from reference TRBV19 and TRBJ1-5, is DGGITQSPKYLFRKEGQNVTLSCEQNLNHDAMYWYRQDPGQGLRLIYYSQIVNDFQKGDIAEGYSVSREKKESFPLTVTSAQKNPTAFYLCASSIVTGRIRPQHFGDGTRLSIL.

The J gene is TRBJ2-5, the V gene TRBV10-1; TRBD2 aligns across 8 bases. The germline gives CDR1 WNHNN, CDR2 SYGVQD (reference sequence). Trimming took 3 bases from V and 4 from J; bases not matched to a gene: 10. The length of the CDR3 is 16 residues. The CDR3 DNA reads TGCGCCAGCAGTGACCGGAAAAGCGGGGGAGGAGAGACCCAGTACTTC. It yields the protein CASSDRKSGGGETQYF.

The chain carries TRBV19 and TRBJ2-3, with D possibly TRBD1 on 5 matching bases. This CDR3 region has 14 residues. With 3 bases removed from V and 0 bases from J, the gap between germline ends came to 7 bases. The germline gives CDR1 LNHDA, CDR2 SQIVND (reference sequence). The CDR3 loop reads CASSIQGSTDTQYF. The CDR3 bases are TGTGCCAGTAGTATTCAGGGTAGCACAGATACGCAGTATTTT.

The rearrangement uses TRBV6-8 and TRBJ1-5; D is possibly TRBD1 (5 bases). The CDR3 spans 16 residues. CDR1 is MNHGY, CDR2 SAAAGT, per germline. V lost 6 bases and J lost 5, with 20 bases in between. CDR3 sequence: CASRNPIGGGDQPQHF. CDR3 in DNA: TGTGCCAGCAGAAACCCAATCGGGGGGGGAGATCAGCCCCAGCATTTT.

The CDR3 region has the DNA TGTGCCTGGAGGGCGACAGCTAATTCACCCCTCCACTTT. It yields the protein CAWRATANSPLHF. This chain joins TRBV30 and TRBJ1-6; perhaps TRBD1 as D (5 bases). Germline assignment: CDR1 GTSNPN and CDR2 SVGIG (reference sequence). Trimming took off 3 bases at V and 6 bases at J, with 9 bases between the two ends. The CDR3 extends over 13 amino acids.

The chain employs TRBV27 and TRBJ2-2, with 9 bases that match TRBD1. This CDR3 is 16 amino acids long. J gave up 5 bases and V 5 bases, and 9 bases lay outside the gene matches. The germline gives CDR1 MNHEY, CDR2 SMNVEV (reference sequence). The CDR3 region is CASSGNGQGRTGELFF. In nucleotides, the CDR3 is TGTGCCAGCAGTGGTAACGGACAGGGGCGGACCGGGGAGCTGTTTTTT.

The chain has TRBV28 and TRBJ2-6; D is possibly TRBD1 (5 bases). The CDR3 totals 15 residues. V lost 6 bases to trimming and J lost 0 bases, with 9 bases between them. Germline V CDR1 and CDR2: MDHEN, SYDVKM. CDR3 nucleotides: TGTGCCAGCAGCCGCGACAGCTCTGGGGCCAACGTCCTGACTTTC. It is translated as CASSRDSSGANVLTF.

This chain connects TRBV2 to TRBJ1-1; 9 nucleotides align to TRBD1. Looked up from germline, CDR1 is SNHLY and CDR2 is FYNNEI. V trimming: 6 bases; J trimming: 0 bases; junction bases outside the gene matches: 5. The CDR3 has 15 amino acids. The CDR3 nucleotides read TGTGCCAGCAGGGAGAGGACAGGGGTGAACACTGAAGCTTTCTTT. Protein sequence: CASRERTGVNTEAFF.

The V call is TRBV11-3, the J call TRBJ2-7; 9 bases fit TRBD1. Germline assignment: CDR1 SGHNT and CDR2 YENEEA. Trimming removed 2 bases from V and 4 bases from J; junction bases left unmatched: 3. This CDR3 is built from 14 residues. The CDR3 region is CASSLLGTGYEQYF. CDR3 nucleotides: TGTGCCAGCAGCTTACTTGGGACAGGGTACGAGCAGTACTTC.

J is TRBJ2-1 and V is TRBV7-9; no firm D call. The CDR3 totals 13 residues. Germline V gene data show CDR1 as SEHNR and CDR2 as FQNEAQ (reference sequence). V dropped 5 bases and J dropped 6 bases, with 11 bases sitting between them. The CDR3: CASSPLAVNEQFF. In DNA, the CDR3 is TGTGCCAGCAGCCCGCTGGCGGTCAATGAGCAGTTCTTC.

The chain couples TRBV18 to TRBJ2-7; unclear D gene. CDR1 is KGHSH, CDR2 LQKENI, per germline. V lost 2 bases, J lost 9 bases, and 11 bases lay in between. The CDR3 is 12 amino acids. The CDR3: CASSPDPPGQYF. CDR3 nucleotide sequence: TGTGCCAGCTCACCAGACCCGCCGGGGCAGTACTTC. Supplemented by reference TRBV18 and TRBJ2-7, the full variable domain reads NAGVMQNPRHLVRRRGQEARLRCSPMKGHSHVYWYRQLPEEGLKFMVYLQKENIIDESGMPKERFSAEFPKEGPSILRIQQVVRGDSAAYFCASSPDPPGQYFGPGTRLTVT.

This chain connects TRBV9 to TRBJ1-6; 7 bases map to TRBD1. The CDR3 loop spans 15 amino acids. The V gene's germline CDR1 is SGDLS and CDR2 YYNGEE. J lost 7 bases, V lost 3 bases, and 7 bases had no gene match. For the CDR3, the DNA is TGTGCCAGCAGCGAACAGACAGGGTACAATTCACCCCTCCACTTT. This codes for CASSEQTGYNSPLHF.

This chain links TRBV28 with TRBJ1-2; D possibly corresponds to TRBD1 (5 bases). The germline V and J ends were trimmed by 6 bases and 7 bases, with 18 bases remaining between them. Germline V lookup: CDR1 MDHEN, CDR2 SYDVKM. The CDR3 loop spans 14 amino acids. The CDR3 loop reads CASRAANQGTGYTF. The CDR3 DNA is TGTGCCAGCAGGGCGGCGAACCAGGGTACTGGCTACACCTTC.

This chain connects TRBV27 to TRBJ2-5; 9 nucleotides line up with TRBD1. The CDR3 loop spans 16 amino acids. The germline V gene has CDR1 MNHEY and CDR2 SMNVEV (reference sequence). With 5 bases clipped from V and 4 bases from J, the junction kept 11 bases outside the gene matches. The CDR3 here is CASSIRDRASGETQYF. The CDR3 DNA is TGTGCCAGCAGTATCCGGGACAGGGCGTCTGGAGAGACCCAGTACTTC.

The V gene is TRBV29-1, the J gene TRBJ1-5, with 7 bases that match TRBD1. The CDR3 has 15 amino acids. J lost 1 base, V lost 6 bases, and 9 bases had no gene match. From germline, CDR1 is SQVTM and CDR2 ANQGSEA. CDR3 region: CSVHSTGESNQPQHF. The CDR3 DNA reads TGCAGCGTACACTCAACAGGGGAAAGCAATCAGCCCCAGCATTTT. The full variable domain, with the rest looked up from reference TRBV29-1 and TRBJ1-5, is SAVISQKPSRDICQRGTSLTIQCQVDSQVTMMFWYRQQPGQSLTLIATANQGSEATYESGFVIDKFPISRPNLTFSTLTVSNMSPEDSSIYLCSVHSTGESNQPQHFGDGTRLSIL.

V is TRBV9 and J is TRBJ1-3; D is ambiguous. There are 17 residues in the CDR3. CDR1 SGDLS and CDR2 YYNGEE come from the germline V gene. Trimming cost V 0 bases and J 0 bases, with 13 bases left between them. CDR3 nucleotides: TGTGCCAGCAGCGTAGAATTGGAATCTATCTCTGGAAACACCATATATTTT. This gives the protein CASSVELESISGNTIYF.

The CDR3 loop reads CASSERTGPNYGYTF. The CDR3 nucleotides are TGCGCCAGCAGCGAGAGGACGGGACCTAACTATGGCTACACCTTC. V is TRBV5-1 and J is TRBJ1-2, with TRBD1 as a possible D gene (5 bases). Trimming stripped 4 bases from V and 0 bases from J, with 13 bases between. The CDR3 is made up of 15 amino acids. Germline values: CDR1 SGHRS, CDR2 YFSETQ.

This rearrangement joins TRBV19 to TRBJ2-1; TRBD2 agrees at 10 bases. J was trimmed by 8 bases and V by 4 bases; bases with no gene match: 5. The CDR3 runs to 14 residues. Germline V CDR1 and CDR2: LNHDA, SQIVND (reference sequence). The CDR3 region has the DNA TGTGCCAGTAGTACTAGCGGGAGTGATTATGAGCAGTTCTTC. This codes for CASSTSGSDYEQFF. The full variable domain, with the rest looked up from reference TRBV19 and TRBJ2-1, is DGGITQSPKYLFRKEGQNVTLSCEQNLNHDAMYWYRQDPGQGLRLIYYSQIVNDFQKGDIAEGYSVSREKKESFPLTVTSAQKNPTAFYLCASSTSGSDYEQFFGPGTRLTVL.